This paragraph reports one TCR beta chain. The antigen is not known. At the DNA level, this CDR3 is encoded by other sequences in the same sample as well. Each sorted population was over 98% pure. The isolated RNA, all of it, was reverse transcribed, so expressed TCRB transcripts were what got sequenced. Generated by immunoSEQ multiplex PCR, the TCRdb table keeps only in-frame clones and is missing some. The sample shows approximately 270,000 clones, around an eighth of them seen only once. The ends were cut back, 1 base at V and 1 base at J, with 7 bases in the middle. This CDR3 contains 14 residues. Germline CDR1 reads LNHDA; CDR2 reads SQIVND (reference sequence). The sample is drawn from a study of beta chain features in type 1 diabetes. Turning to the study itself: Roughly 98 million sorted cells were examined across all samples. General observations from the study: TCRB CDR3s were moderately but significantly shorter in Type 1 diabetes patients in all four CD4+ subsets. Within the patient group, naive, central memory and Treg TCRB repertoires appeared more similar to each other than within healthy donors.

The receptor was isolated from a man younger than 45 with type 1 diabetes. The genes are TRBV19 and TRBJ1-1, with D perhaps TRBD1 (5 bases). What was sequenced was naive CD4+ T cells from blood. CDR3 sequence: CASSIGQGNTEAFF. Written as DNA, the CDR3 is TGTGCCAGTAGTATAGGTCAGGGGAACACTGAAGCTTTCTTT.